Sequencing of this TCR beta chain was carried out in a study of shared clonotypes between healthy human individuals. Germline lookup yields CDR1 SGHRS and CDR2 YFSETQ. The CDR3 length is 17 residues. V was pared by 4 bases and J by 6 bases, with 25 bases between. Donors were healthy HIV-negative adults without recent acute infections or vaccinations. How the authors handled the data: Filtering differed, since immunoSEQ gave only junction sequences and no quality scores. Data came from immunoSEQ multiplex PCR; TCRdb stores just in-frame clones and leaves some out. That table furnishes V, J and clone size, whereas the DNA furnished D and trimming. The repertoire consists of about 490,000 clones, with 79% occurring once and the leading ten covering about an eighth. This clone was seen only a few times.

This chain connects TRBV5-1 to TRBJ1-1; D is possibly TRBD1 (6 bases). The sequencing input was PBMCs. The TCR comes from a woman in her forties in good health. Some clones in this sample may be carry-over from other donors' samples. CDR3 DNA sequence: TGCGCCAGCAGCCCCGGACAGCGTGGTATTTTTAGGGCTGAAGCTTTCTTT. This gives the protein CASSPGQRGIFRAEAFF.